The clone carrying this TCR beta chain was counted a single time. The data belong to a study of blood T cell repertoires in COVID-19. The wider study: Samples of COVID-19 (acute and convalescent) were obtained from the United States, Italy and Spain. PBMCs, B-cell-depleted T cells, or T cells provided the cDNA or gDNA that made up the material.

As originally analysed: Estimation of nucleated cell counts relied on the amplification of reference gene primers. The assay was immunoSEQ multiplex PCR, and TCRdb's table has in-frame clones only and misses some. V and J calls and clone size follow that table, whereas D and trimming were derived from the DNA. The sample consists of approximately 300,000 clones, more than 75% of them appearing once. Germline CDR1 SGHKS, CDR2 YYEKEE (reference sequence). J gave up 0 bases and V 3 bases, and 8 bases lay outside the gene matches. This CDR3 contains 17 residues. The chain combines TRBV5-5 with TRBJ2-3, with 9 bases matching TRBD2. Sequenced sample: peripheral blood. This TCR derives from a woman aged 45-65 years with acute or convalescent COVID-19. CDR3 coding DNA: TGTGCCAGCAGCTCCTCCCGACTAGCGGATAGCACAGATACGCAGTATTTT. Its protein product is CASSSSRLADSTDTQYF.